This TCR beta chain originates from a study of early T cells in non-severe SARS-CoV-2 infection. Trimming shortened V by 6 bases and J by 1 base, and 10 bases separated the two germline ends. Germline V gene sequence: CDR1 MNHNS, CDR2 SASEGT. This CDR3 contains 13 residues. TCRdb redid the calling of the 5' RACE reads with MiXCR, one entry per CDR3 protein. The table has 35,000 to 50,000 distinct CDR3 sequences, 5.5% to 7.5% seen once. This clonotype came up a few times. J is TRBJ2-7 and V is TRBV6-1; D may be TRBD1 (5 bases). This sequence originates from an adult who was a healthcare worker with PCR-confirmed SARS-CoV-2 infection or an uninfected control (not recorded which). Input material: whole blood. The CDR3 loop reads CASSLTESYEQYF. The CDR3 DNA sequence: TGTGCCAGCAGCCTGACAGAGTCCTACGAGCAGTACTTC.